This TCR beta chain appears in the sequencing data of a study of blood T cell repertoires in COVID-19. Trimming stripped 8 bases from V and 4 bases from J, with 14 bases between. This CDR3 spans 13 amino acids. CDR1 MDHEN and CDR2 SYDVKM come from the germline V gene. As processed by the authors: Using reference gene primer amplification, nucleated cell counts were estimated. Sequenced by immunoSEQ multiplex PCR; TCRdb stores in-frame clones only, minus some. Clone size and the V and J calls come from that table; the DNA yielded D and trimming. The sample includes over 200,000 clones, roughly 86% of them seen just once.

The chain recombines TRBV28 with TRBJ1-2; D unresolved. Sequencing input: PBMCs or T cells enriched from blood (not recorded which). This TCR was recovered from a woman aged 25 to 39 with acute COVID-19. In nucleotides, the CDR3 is TGTGCCAGCGGGCGACCCGCGGGCTATGGCTACACCTTC. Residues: CASGRPAGYGYTF.